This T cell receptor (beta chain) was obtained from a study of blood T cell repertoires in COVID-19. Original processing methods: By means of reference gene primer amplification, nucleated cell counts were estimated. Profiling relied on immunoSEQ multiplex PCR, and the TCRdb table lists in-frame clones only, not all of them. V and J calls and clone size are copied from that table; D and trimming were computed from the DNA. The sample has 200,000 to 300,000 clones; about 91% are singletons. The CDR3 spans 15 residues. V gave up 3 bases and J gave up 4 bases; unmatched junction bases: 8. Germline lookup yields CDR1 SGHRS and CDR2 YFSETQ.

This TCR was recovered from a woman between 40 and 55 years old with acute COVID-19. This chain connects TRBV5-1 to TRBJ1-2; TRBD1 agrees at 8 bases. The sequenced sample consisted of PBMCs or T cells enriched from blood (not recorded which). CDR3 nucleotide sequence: TGCGCCAGCAGCTCCGGACAGGGTGGGCCCTATGGCTACACCTTC. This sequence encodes CASSSGQGGPYGYTF.